A single sample gave rise to the 13 T cell receptor beta chains below, sequenced in a study of T cells in Graves' hyperthyroidism and ophthalmopathy. RNA transcripts yielded amplified TCR beta CDR3 regions. The primer set for the first-round RT-PCR of the TCR CDR3 was HTBI. TCRdb reprocessed the multiplex PCR reads with MiXCR, giving one entry per CDR3 protein. Of some 490,000 distinct CDR3 sequences listed, roughly 23% are singletons. The material sequenced was blood. The receptors shown here come from a woman aged 70-85 years with Graves' ophthalmopathy.

The V call is TRBV11-2, the J call TRBJ2-7, with D possibly being TRBD2 (5 bases). The CDR3 has 13 amino acids. Trimming stripped 0 bases from V and 7 bases from J, with 10 bases between. The germline CDR1 and CDR2 sequences are SGHAT and FQNNGV. The DNA of the CDR3 is TGTGCCAGCAGCTTAGAACCAACGGGGGAGCAGTACTTC. Protein: CASSLEPTGEQYF. The full variable domain, completed using reference TRBV11-2 and TRBJ2-7, is EAGVAQSPRYKIIEKRQSVAFWCNPISGHATLYWYQQILGQGPKLLIQFQNNGVVDDSQLPKDRFSAERLKGVDSTLKIQPAKLEDSAVYLCASSLEPTGEQYFGPGTRLTVT.

The chain recombines TRBV7-2 with TRBJ2-5; D is ambiguous. V was trimmed by 5 bases and J by 1 base, leaving 14 bases between them. The CDR3 contains 15 residues. The germline gives CDR1 SGHTA, CDR2 FQGNSA. The CDR3 is CASSLGRRFQETQYF. CDR3 DNA sequence: TGTGCCAGCAGCCTCGGACGCCGGTTCCAAGAGACCCAGTACTTC.

This clonotype was observed many times. This chain links TRBV20-1 with TRBJ2-5; no definite D call. The V and J ends lost 6 bases and 2 bases respectively, with 10 bases between them. The germline V gene has CDR1 DFQATT and CDR2 SNEGSKA (reference sequence). The CDR3 has 12 residues. The CDR3 DNA reads as TGCAGTGCCGGAGTGGTTCAAGAGACCCAGTACTTC. Amino acid sequence: CSAGVVQETQYF.

This clonotype was recorded at least ten times. The chain has TRBV5-1 and TRBJ2-3; no clear D. This CDR3 is built from 13 residues. The germline gives CDR1 SGHRS, CDR2 YFSETQ. V lost 6 bases, J lost 1 base, and 9 bases lay in between. The DNA for the CDR3 is TGCGCCAGCACGTCACCTGGCACAGATACGCAGTATTTT. It yields the protein CASTSPGTDTQYF. The full variable domain, with the rest looked up from reference TRBV5-1 and TRBJ2-3, is KAGVTQTPRYLIKTRGQQVTLSCSPISGHRSVSWYQQTPGQGLQFLFEYFSETQRNKGNFPGRFSGRQFSNSRSEMNVSTLELGDSALYLCASTSPGTDTQYFGPGTRLTVL.

On this clonotype itself: A much larger clonotype is one base distant, so this may be a read error. Since the CDR3 does not end with the conserved phenylalanine or tryptophan, this likely comes from a read error. The V gene is TRBV30, the J gene TRBJ1-1; D is uncertain. CDR1 and CDR2 from the germline V gene are GTSNPN and SVGIG (reference sequence). V lost 0 bases and J 1 base, leaving 6 bases between the germline ends. The length of the CDR3 is 13 residues. DNA of the CDR3: TGTGCCTGGAGTGTACGGGGGAACACTGAAGCTTTCCTT. It specifies CAWSVRGNTEAFL.

This clonotype has a handful of counts. The CDR3 reads CASRGGGETQYF. The CDR3 coding sequence is TGTGCCAGCAGAGGGGGCGGGGAGACCCAGTACTTC. This rearrangement joins TRBV25-1 to TRBJ2-5; TRBD1 matches at 7 bases. Germline V gene lookup returns CDR1 MGHDK and CDR2 SYGVNS. Trimming removed 6 bases from V and 5 bases from J; junction bases left unmatched: 3. The CDR3 contains 12 residues. Together with reference TRBV25-1 and TRBJ2-5, the CDR3 gives the full variable domain: EADIYQTPRYLVIGTGKKITLECSQTMGHDKMYWYQQDPGMELHLIHYSYGVNSTEKGDLSSESTVSRIRTEHFPLTLESARPSHTSQYLCASRGGGETQYFGPGTRLLVL.

This clonotype was detected a few times. The V call is TRBV7-2, the J call TRBJ1-2; D is perhaps TRBD1 (5 bases). The germline gives CDR1 SGHTA, CDR2 FQGNSA. CDR3 size: 15 residues. V lost 3 bases and J 4 bases, leaving 15 bases between the germline ends. Written as DNA, the CDR3 is TGTGCCAGCAGCTTCCGGGACTCAGGTTCCTATGGCTACACCTTC. Translated, it gives CASSFRDSGSYGYTF.

This clonotype turned up a few times. The rearrangement uses TRBV19 and TRBJ1-1; TRBD1 is a possible D gene (5 bases). Germline CDR1 reads LNHDA; CDR2 reads SQIVND (reference sequence). The CDR3 has 14 residues. Trimming removed 5 bases at V and 0 bases at J, with 10 bases between. The CDR3 region has the DNA TGTGCCAGTAGTCCGGGGGTGATGAACACTGAAGCTTTCTTT. This translates into CASSPGVMNTEAFF.

A note on this clonotype: Possible read error: a much larger clone is one base away. CDR3 loop: CASNPRTGNEQFF. The CDR3 DNA reads as TGTGCCAGCAACCCCAGGACGGGCAATGAGCAGTTCTTC. The gene calls are TRBV7-2 and TRBJ2-1, with D hard to call. Germline CDR1 reads SGHTA; CDR2 reads FQGNSA. The V and J ends lost 7 bases and 6 bases respectively, with 13 bases between them. There are 13 residues in the CDR3.

V is TRBV6-2 or TRBV6-3 and J is TRBJ1-2; D is unclear. V lost 8 bases to trimming and J lost 5 bases, with 21 bases between them. The CDR3 consists of 15 residues. The germline V gene has CDR1 MNHEY and CDR2 SVGEGT. CDR3 sequence (DNA): TGTGCCAGCCTACGATCGGGCGGGAGGCAATATGGCTACACCTTC. Its translation is CASLRSGGRQYGYTF.

The CDR3 DNA reads TGTGCCAGCAGCCCGGAGACTTATAATTCACCCCTCCACTTT. Translating gives CASSPETYNSPLHF. The chain recombines TRBV14 with TRBJ1-6; D is undetermined. V was shortened by 4 bases and J by 4 bases, with 8 bases between the two germline ends. The CDR3 contains 14 residues. Germline V lookup: CDR1 SGHDN, CDR2 FVKESK. Supplemented by reference TRBV14 and TRBJ1-6, the full variable domain reads EAGVTQFPSHSVIEKGQTVTLRCDPISGHDNLYWYRRVMGKEIKFLLHFVKESKQDESGMPNNRFLAERTGGTYSTLKVQPAELEDSGVYFCASSPETYNSPLHFGNGTRLTVT.

This clonotype has more than one count but fewer than ten. The chain employs TRBV7-2 and TRBJ2-7, with 8 positions matching TRBD2. Germline CDR1 reads SGHTA; CDR2 reads FQGNSA. The CDR3 spans 15 residues. Losses at the gene ends were 1 base for V and 2 bases for J; bases not matched to a gene: 4. The CDR3 spells CASSLVVSGTYEQYF. The CDR3 DNA is TGTGCCAGCAGCTTAGTCGTTAGCGGGACCTACGAGCAGTACTTC.

Only one count was recorded for this clonotype. This chain uses TRBV5-4 with TRBJ2-2, with TRBD1 as a possible D gene (6 bases). Trimming took 1 base from V and 7 from J, leaving 8 bases between them. Germline lookup yields CDR1 SGHNT and CDR2 YYREEE (reference sequence). This CDR3 is built from 13 residues. CDR3 residues: CASSLTGYGELFF. In DNA form, the CDR3 reads TGTGCCAGCAGCTTGACAGGGTACGGGGAGCTGTTTTTT.